This T cell receptor (beta chain) was found in a study of cytomegalovirus exposure and HLA in healthy donors. Findings and caveats of the study: The authors considered a cluster of highly shared sequence variants likely to be a sequencing artifact. Analyses of presence/absence relied on an assumption of roughly uniform sequencing depth across donors. Researchers reported in a later analysis that a missense DCLRE1C variant was tied to TCR beta V- and J-gene trimming.

Regarding this clone: What it binds is not known.

Unrecorded immune exposure was likely among donors, who were nominally healthy when sampled. The PCR used 60 Vbeta and 13 Jbeta primers. The data were produced by immunoSEQ multiplex PCR, yet TCRdb's version contains in-frame clones alone and is incomplete. Found here are more than 130,000 clones, roughly 80% of them singletons; the top ten hold approximately 6.3%. This clonotype was sampled from a man between 40 and 49 years old in good health and CMV-seropositive. The sample comprised PBMCs.

CDR3 amino acids: CASSPDPGIAEAFF. The CDR3 DNA reads TGTGCCAGCAGCCCAGACCCAGGGATAGCTGAAGCTTTCTTT. The chain employs TRBV5-4 and TRBJ1-1, with D possibly TRBD1 on 5 matching bases. CDR1 and CDR2 from the germline V gene are SGHNT and YYREEE (reference sequence). V was clipped by 4 bases and J by 6 bases, with 16 bases between them. CDR3 length equals 14 residues.